This T cell receptor (beta chain) was obtained from a study of shared T cell receptors in the human thymus. Profiled with immunoSEQ multiplex PCR; TCRdb holds only in-frame clones, not every one. Of some 660,000 clones listed, over 75% were seen once; the top ten hold 0.0094%. V shed 7 bases and J 3 bases; nucleotides not matched to a gene: 9. Per the germline V gene, CDR1 is MNHNY and CDR2 is SVGAGI (reference sequence). The CDR3 has 15 amino acids. These data are also associated with another study on human thymus T cells.

The chain uses TRBV6-6 and TRBJ2-3; 8 bases agree with TRBD1. The clonotype originates from a boy younger than two with a congenital heart defect. Sequenced input: thymocytes. CDR3 bases: TGTGCCAGCACCGATCAGGGGGCGCTTACAGATACGCAGTATTTT. It translates to CASTDQGALTDTQYF.